The clone carrying this TCR beta chain came up once. TCRdb re-called the PCR reads with MiXCR, one entry per CDR3 protein. The sample lists fewer than 90,000 distinct CDR3 sequences; approximately 51% were seen once. The data originate from a study of CDR3 diversity in severe acne. The trim removed 2 bases at V and 5 bases at J, leaving 7 bases unmatched. Per the germline V gene, CDR1 is LGHNA and CDR2 is YNFKEQ. CDR3 length: 15 amino acids. This chain connects TRBV4-2 to TRBJ2-5; 8 nucleotides line up with TRBD2. The receptor was isolated from a male donor in good health, without acne. The sequenced material came from blood. The CDR3 protein is CASSQKRAGVETQYF. The CDR3 DNA reads as TGTGCCAGCAGCCAAAAGAGAGCGGGAGTTGAGACCCAGTACTTC.